One and the same sample provided the 3 T cell receptor beta chains below, sequenced in a study of CD8+CD57+ T cells in acquired aplastic anemia. According to the study, genomic DNA was the template for TCR beta VDJ and CDR3 profiling. TCRdb re-called the reads through MiXCR, storing one row per CDR3 protein. The data hold some 140,000 distinct CDR3 sequences, with about 48% observed a single time. CD8+CD57+ cell expansion, shown by flow cytometry, had occurred in the patients selected for sequencing. The material sequenced was sorted CD4+, CD8+, or CD8+CD57+ T cells (not recorded which) from PBMCs. The receptors were sampled from a human donor with aplastic anemia.

This clonotype turned up a few times. V usage is TRBV3-1 and J usage is TRBJ1-1; 12 positions agree with TRBD1. The CDR3 has 17 amino acids. The J segment lost 5 bases and the V segment lost 3 bases, leaving 10 bases of the junction unmatched. Per germline, CDR1 LGHDT and CDR2 YNNKEL (reference sequence). The CDR3 DNA is TGTGCCAGCAGCCAGGCCGGGACAGGGGGCTCGGGAACTGAAGCTTTCTTT. Translated, it gives CASSQAGTGGSGTEAFF.

This clonotype was recorded only once. The chain links TRBV11-3 to TRBJ2-7; TRBD2 matches at 7 bases. V lost 8 bases and J lost 5; bases outside the gene matches: 9. Per the germline V gene, CDR1 is SGHNT and CDR2 is YENEEA. The CDR3 contains 13 residues. The CDR3 nucleotides read TGTGCCAGCTTTTCGGGGGGAAGCCACGAGCAGTACTTC. Encoded protein: CASFSGGSHEQYF.

This clonotype was seen a handful of times. The chain is built from TRBV11-2 and TRBJ2-1, with 10 bases matching TRBD2. CDR1 is SGHAT and CDR2 is FQNNGV in the germline V gene. The CDR3 length is 17 residues. The V segment lost 5 bases and the J segment 6 bases; nucleotides outside the gene matches: 13. CDR3 nucleotide sequence: TGTGCCAGCAGCCCCATAGCGGGGGGCCGTTTGCTCAATGAGCAGTTCTTC. Its protein is CASSPIAGGRLLNEQFF.